The present T cell receptor beta chain was sequenced within a study of control samples from healthy donors and cancer patients. Clones were read by immunoSEQ multiplex PCR, and TCRdb kept only the in-frame ones, dropping some. The table records about 160,000 clones, approximately 94% of them present only once. V lost 1 base and J lost 1; bases outside the gene matches: 5. Per germline, CDR1 SGHAT and CDR2 FQNNGV. This CDR3 is built from 16 residues. The V and J genes are TRBV11-2 and TRBJ1-2; 8 bases match TRBD1. The sample consisted of blood. This TCR came from a woman in her thirties or forties in good health. CDR3 nucleotides: TGTGCCAGCAGCTTAGCTCTAGGACAGGGTAACTATGGCTACACCTTC. Residues: CASSLALGQGNYGYTF.